This T cell receptor beta chain was sequenced for a study of shared clonotypes between healthy human individuals. In the study overall: Aged between 18 and 49, the donors were a couple of women and a few men.

The germline gives CDR1 GTSNPN, CDR2 SVGIG (reference sequence). After removal of 3 bases from V and 7 bases from J, the junction contained 5 bases not matched to a gene. This CDR3 is built from 14 residues. Sequenced by immunoSEQ multiplex PCR; TCRdb stores in-frame clones only, minus some. This sample yields some 1,400,000 clones, of which approximately 97% are seen a single time; roughly 1.2% belongs to the top ten. This clone was observed once. The V gene is TRBV30, the J gene TRBJ2-1; the match to TRBD2 covers 11 bases. Specimen: naive CD4+ T cells sorted from blood. Subset: CD45RA+ positively selected. This clonotype was sampled from a man between 25 and 39 years old in good health. This CDR3 is CAWRVAGGENEQFF. CDR3 sequence (DNA): TGTGCCTGGAGGGTAGCGGGAGGGGAAAATGAGCAGTTCTTC. The whole variable domain, remainder taken from reference TRBV30 and TRBJ2-1, is SQTIHQWPATLVQPVGSPLSLECTVEGTSNPNLYWYRQAAGRGLQLLFYSVGIGQISSEVPQNLSASRPQDRQFILSSKKLLLSDSGFYLCAWRVAGGENEQFFGPGTRLTVL.